This T cell receptor beta chain was retrieved from a study of T cell responses to AZD1222 COVID-19 vaccine. General observations from the study: Repertoires were obtained solely post-peak T cell response. Spike-specific TCR breadth and depth both grew after two AZD1222 doses.

This CDR3 is built from 12 residues. Per germline, CDR1 MGHDK and CDR2 SYGVNS. The germline V and J ends were trimmed by 2 bases and 10 bases, with 11 bases remaining between them. Sequencing used immunoSEQ multiplex PCR; TCRdb keeps in-frame clones, though not all of them. The sample carries about 130,000 clones, 85% to 95% recorded once. About this clone itself: Its antigen is undetermined.

The receptor's source is an adult in good health. The sequenced sample was peripheral blood, obtained on day 0 of AZD1222 vaccination. The chain recombines TRBV25-1 with TRBJ1-1; D is unresolved. The CDR3 region has the DNA TGTGCCAGCAGTGAAAAAGAAGGGCCAGCTTTCTTT. It is translated as CASSEKEGPAFF.